The source of this T cell receptor beta chain is a study of shared clonotypes between healthy human individuals. Study-level findings and limits: In the sorted subsets, rarefaction showed sequencing was incomplete despite large depth. Investigators collected only blood, and repertoires in tissues likely differ.

V was clipped by 3 bases and J by 6 bases, with 11 bases between them. Germline values: CDR1 SGHTA, CDR2 FQGNSA. The length of the CDR3 is 14 residues. An assay was performed, and its level was deep. Replicate PCRs for sorted subsets used around 200 ng DNA; this equaled around 28,000 T cell genomes. Data came from immunoSEQ multiplex PCR; TCRdb stores just in-frame clones and leaves some out. The sample yields roughly 2.2 million clones, around 93% seen once. Concerning this clone: Its matching antigen is unknown.

This receptor was obtained from a man between 18 and 35 years old in good health. Some clones in this sample may be carry-over from other donors' samples. This sequence joins TRBV7-2 and TRBJ2-2, with D perhaps TRBD1 (6 bases). Sequencing was carried out using naive CD4+ T cells from PBMCs. Subset defined: CD45RA+ positively selected. CDR3 sequence (DNA): TGTGCCAGCAGCTTTACCCAGGGGCCCGGGGAGCTGTTTTTT. It translates to CASSFTQGPGELFF.